This TCR beta chain was profiled in a study of cytomegalovirus exposure and HLA in healthy donors. There were likely unrecorded immune exposures, though donors were nominally healthy when sampled. Study-level findings and limits: Reportedly, a later analysis found an Asian-associated ancestry cluster had fewer N-insertions than the roughly 700-donor mean. Per published reports, the classifier diagnosed cytomegalovirus status with high specificity and sensitivity. Most CMV-associated TCR beta chains appeared HLA-restricted in a later analysis.

Worth noting for this clone: No antigen is known for it.

Use of 60 Vbeta and 13 Jbeta primers characterized the PCR. Produced via immunoSEQ multiplex PCR; TCRdb's table is partial and in-frame only. The table shows tens of thousands of clones, with around 66% occurring only once. This clonotype originated in a young man in good health and CMV-seronegative. Material for sequencing was PBMCs.

CDR3 sequence reads: CASSTSGTGSYGYTF. The CDR3 coding sequence is TGCGCCAGCAGCACCTCCGGGACAGGGTCCTATGGCTACACCTTC. The V gene is TRBV5-1, the J gene TRBJ1-2; the match to TRBD1 covers 9 bases. Trimming at V came to 4 bases and at J to 4 bases, leaving 8 bases not matched to a gene. This CDR3 is built from 15 residues. Germline loops: CDR1 SGHRS, CDR2 YFSETQ.